Reported below is one TCR beta chain. The data stem from a study of OX40 agonist ivuxolimab in advanced cancers. Germline trimming cut 1 base from V and 8 bases from J; bases unmatched to any gene: 10. This CDR3 region has 15 residues. Germline V lookup: CDR1 SGHTA, CDR2 FQGNSA. Assay: immunoSEQ multiplex PCR; the TCRdb copy retains only in-frame clones and omits some. The sample consists of roughly 76,000 clones, 85% to 90% of them appearing once. The chain links TRBV7-2 to TRBJ1-2; 7 bases are a match to TRBD1. This TCR was sampled from an adult with an advanced solid tumor such as melanoma, head and neck, liver or kidney cancer. This specimen was CD4+ or CD8+ T cells sorted from blood, taken in a trial of the OX40 agonist ivuxolimab. For the CDR3, the DNA is TGTGCCAGCAGCTTAGGTGGGCAGGGGGAGCGGGGCTACACCTTC. Its translation: CASSLGGQGERGYTF.